What follows describes a single T cell receptor (beta chain). Its antigen is currently unknown. The data stem from a study of T cell responses to AZD1222 COVID-19 vaccine. Study-wide background: Timing groups of about 4 and about 12 weeks for second doses were pooled.

Some clones are missing from TCRdb's copy, which holds only in-frame ones; the method was immunoSEQ multiplex PCR. The sample has roughly 130,000 clones; 70% to 90% are singletons. CDR1 and CDR2 from the germline V gene are MDHEN and SYDVKM. V was clipped by 5 bases and J by 3 bases, with 8 bases between them. This CDR3 contains 12 residues. Study findings and constraints: Seropositive status at baseline applied to only five or six AZD1222 recipients.

This material consisted of peripheral blood, taken on day 0 of AZD1222 vaccination. The receptor was isolated from an adult in good health. J is TRBJ2-7 and V is TRBV28; D not resolved. CDR3 loop: CASSEKYYEQYF. The CDR3 nucleotides read TGTGCCAGCAGTGAGAAGTACTACGAGCAGTACTTC.